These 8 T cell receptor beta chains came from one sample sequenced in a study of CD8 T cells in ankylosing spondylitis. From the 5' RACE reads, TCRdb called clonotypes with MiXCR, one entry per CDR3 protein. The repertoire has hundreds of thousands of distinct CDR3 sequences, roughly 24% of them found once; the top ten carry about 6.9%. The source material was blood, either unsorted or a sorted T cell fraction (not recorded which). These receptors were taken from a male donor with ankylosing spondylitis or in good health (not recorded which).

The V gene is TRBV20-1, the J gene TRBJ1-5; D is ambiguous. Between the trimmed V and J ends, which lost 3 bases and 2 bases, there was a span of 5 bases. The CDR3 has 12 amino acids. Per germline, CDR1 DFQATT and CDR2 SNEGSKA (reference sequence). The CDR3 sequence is CSASIGNQPQHF. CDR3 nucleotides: TGCAGTGCTAGTATCGGCAATCAGCCCCAGCATTTT.

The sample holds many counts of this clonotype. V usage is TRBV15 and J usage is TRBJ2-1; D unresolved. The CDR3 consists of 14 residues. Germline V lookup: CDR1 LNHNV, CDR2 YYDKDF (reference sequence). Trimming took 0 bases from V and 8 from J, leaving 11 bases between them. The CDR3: CATSRDSPIYEQFF. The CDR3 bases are TGTGCCACCAGCAGAGACTCCCCCATCTATGAGCAGTTCTTC.

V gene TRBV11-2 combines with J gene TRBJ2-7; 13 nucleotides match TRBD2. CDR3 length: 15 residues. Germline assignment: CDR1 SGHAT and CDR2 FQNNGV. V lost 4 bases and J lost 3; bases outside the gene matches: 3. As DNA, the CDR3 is TGTGCCAGCAGCTCAACTAGCGGGAGGGTCTACGAGCAGTACTTC. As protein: CASSSTSGRVYEQYF.

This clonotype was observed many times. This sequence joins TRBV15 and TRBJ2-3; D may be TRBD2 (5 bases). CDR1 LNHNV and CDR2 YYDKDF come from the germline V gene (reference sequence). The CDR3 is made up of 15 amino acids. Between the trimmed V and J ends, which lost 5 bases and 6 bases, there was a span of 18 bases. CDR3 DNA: TGTGCCACCAGCCGAGGGAGCCCCAGCAAGGATACGCAGTATTTT. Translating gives CATSRGSPSKDTQYF.

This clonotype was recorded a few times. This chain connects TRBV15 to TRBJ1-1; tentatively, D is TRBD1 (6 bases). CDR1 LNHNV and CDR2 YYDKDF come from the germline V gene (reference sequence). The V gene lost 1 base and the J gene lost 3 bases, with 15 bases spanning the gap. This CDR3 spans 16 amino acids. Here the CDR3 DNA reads TGTGCCACCAGCAGAGGTAGGGGGACTGTTGACACTGAAGCTTTCTTT. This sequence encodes CATSRGRGTVDTEAFF.

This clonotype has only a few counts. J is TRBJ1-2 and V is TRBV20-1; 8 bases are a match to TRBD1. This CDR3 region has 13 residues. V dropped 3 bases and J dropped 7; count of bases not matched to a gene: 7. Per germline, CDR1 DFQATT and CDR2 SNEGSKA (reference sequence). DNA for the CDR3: TGCAGTGCTAGGACAGGGGCGCAGGGTGGCTACACCTTC. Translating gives CSARTGAQGGYTF.

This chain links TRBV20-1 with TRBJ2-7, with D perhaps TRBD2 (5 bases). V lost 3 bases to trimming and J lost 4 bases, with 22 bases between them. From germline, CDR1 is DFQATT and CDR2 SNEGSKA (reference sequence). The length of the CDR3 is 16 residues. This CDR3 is CSARDYFGESAYEQYF. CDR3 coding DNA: TGCAGTGCTAGGGATTATTTTGGGGAGTCTGCTTACGAGCAGTACTTC.

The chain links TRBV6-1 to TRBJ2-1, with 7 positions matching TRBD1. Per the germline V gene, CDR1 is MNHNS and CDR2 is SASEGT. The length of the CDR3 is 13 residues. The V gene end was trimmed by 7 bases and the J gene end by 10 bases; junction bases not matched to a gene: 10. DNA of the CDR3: TGTGCCAGCACCGACCCAAGGGGGCGGGAGCAGTTCTTC. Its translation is CASTDPRGREQFF.